The text below deals with one TCR beta chain. In the authors' workflow: Counts of nucleated cells, estimated from reference gene primer amplification, were obtained. This table comes from immunoSEQ multiplex PCR, and its TCRdb copy is limited to in-frame clones, with some not included. V and J calls and clone size are given by that table; D and trimming were obtained from the DNA. The sample consists of about 170,000 clones, 86% of them appearing once. Germline V gene lookup returns CDR1 DFQATT and CDR2 SNEGSKA (reference sequence). V lost 4 bases, J lost 6 bases, and 9 bases lay in between. CDR3 length: 11 amino acids. These data originate in a study of blood T cell repertoires in COVID-19. Overall study context: PBMCs, B-cell-depleted T cells, or T cells were the source of the cDNA or gDNA that made up the material.

Patients from Seattle were sampled longitudinally, starting during active infection. The sample consisted of peripheral blood. This TCR was recovered from a woman aged 60-70 years with COVID-19, enrolled during active disease. The V and J genes are TRBV20-1 and TRBJ1-2, with a tentative D call TRBD1 (5 bases). The CDR3 here is CSATSGNGYTF. The CDR3 coding sequence is TGCAGTGCTACTTCAGGGAATGGCTACACCTTC.